This T cell receptor (beta chain) was sequenced for a study of response to subunit inactivated influenza vaccine. Broader study findings: Every seasonal influenza vaccination brings in few new T cells, the authors suggested.

The CDR3 consists of 15 residues. V was pared by 3 bases and J by 8 bases, with 16 bases between. In germline, CDR1 is KGHDR, CDR2 SFDVKD. This clonotype was detected a few times. Its antigen is unidentified. MiXCR, applied by TCRdb to the RT-PCR reads, yields one record per CDR3 protein. Among approximately 730,000 distinct CDR3 sequences listed, over 11% were seen once. Sequenced material: PBMCs from blood, taken 14 to 15 days before vaccination. The J gene is TRBJ2-1, the V gene TRBV24-1; D is perhaps TRBD2 (6 bases). The TCR was taken from a man aged 50-60 years who received an inactivated influenza vaccine. CDR3 amino acids: CATSDMGGKTDEQFF. CDR3 sequence (DNA): TGTGCCACCAGTGATATGGGCGGGAAGACGGATGAGCAGTTCTTC.